These 3 T cell receptor beta chains came from one sample sequenced in a study of blood T cell repertoires in COVID-19. Libraries were prepared by immunoSEQ multiplex PCR; TCRdb keeps only in-frame clonotypes and omits some of them. This table has about 370,000 clones, roughly nine tenths appearing once. Sequenced material: peripheral blood. The source of these receptors is a woman aged 25-40 years with COVID-19, enrolled during active disease.

This clone was seen once. The V call is TRBV6-5, the J call TRBJ1-1; possibly TRBD1 for D (6 bases). The V end was cut by 2 bases, the J end by 1 base, with 14 bases between. The CDR3 extends over 16 amino acids. Germline V lookup: CDR1 MNHEY, CDR2 SVGAGI. CDR3 loop: CASSYPPGVKNTEAFF. The CDR3 DNA reads TGTGCCAGCAGTTACCCGCCAGGGGTCAAGAACACTGAAGCTTTCTTT.

The chain links TRBV12-3 or TRBV12-4 to TRBJ1-1; possible D gene TRBD1, 6 bases. This CDR3 has 11 amino acids. With 6 bases removed from V and 7 bases from J, the gap between germline ends came to 9 bases. The DNA for the CDR3 is TGTGCCAGCAGACAGGGTATTGAAGCTTTCTTT. This sequence encodes CASRQGIEAFF.

The J gene is TRBJ1-2, the V gene TRBV27; D is uncertain. Germline V lookup: CDR1 MNHEY, CDR2 SMNVEV (reference sequence). This CDR3 comprises 15 residues. Trimming shortened V by 2 bases and J by 6 bases, and 16 bases separated the two germline ends. The CDR3 coding sequence is TGTGCCAGCAGTTTAGTTAGGGCGGGCGGGGATGGCTACACCTTC. Translated, it gives CASSLVRAGGDGYTF.